The 12 T cell receptor beta chains given below trace back to one sample, sequenced in a study of blood T cell repertoires in COVID-19. Assay: immunoSEQ multiplex PCR; the TCRdb copy retains only in-frame clones and omits some. Among approximately 200,000 clones, roughly four fifths were seen once, and the ten largest hold 1.3%. The sample was PBMCs or T cells enriched from blood (not recorded which). These receptors all come from a woman aged 40 to 49 with acute COVID-19.

The sample holds one count of this clone. V usage is TRBV30 and J usage is TRBJ2-3; 13 bases are a match to TRBD2. This CDR3 region has 16 residues. V shed 1 base and J 5 bases; nucleotides not matched to a gene: 6. The V gene's germline CDR1 is GTSNPN and CDR2 SVGIG (reference sequence). The CDR3 DNA reads as TGTGCCTGGAGTGCACTAGCGGGAGGGCCGGGAGATACGCAGTATTTT. Translating gives CAWSALAGGPGDTQYF.

This clone was observed a few times. This chain joins TRBV5-1 and TRBJ1-2; tentatively, D is TRBD1 (6 bases). Trimming removed 1 base from V and 2 bases from J, with 9 bases in between. This CDR3 spans 14 amino acids. Germline CDR1 SGHRS, CDR2 YFSETQ. The CDR3: CASSLQGQNYGYTF. The CDR3 DNA sequence: TGCGCCAGCAGCTTGCAGGGACAAAACTATGGCTACACCTTC. The full variable domain, completed using reference TRBV5-1 and TRBJ1-2, is KAGVTQTPRYLIKTRGQQVTLSCSPISGHRSVSWYQQTPGQGLQFLFEYFSETQRNKGNFPGRFSGRQFSNSRSEMNVSTLELGDSALYLCASSLQGQNYGYTFGSGTRLTVV.

The V call is TRBV7-8, the J call TRBJ1-5; D unresolved. V lost 0 bases and J 4 bases, leaving 7 bases between the germline ends. CDR1 and CDR2 from the germline V gene are SGHVS and FQNEAQ. The CDR3 is 14 residues long. The chain's CDR3 is CASSLAPRNQPQHF. CDR3 DNA sequence: TGTGCCAGCAGCTTAGCCCCTCGGAATCAGCCCCAGCATTTT.

The chain links TRBV7-8 to TRBJ2-2; no clear D gene. The CDR3 runs 15 residues. With 6 bases removed from V and 7 bases from J, the gap between germline ends came to 18 bases. CDR1 is SGHVS, CDR2 FQNEAQ, per germline. The CDR3: CASSGLARTGGELFF. The CDR3 DNA sequence: TGTGCCAGCAGTGGTTTAGCTCGAACTGGCGGGGAGCTGTTTTTT.

J is TRBJ2-5 and V is TRBV11-3; the D is unclear. Trimming pared 2 bases from V and 7 bases from J, leaving 11 bases between. CDR1 and CDR2 from the germline V gene are SGHNT and YENEEA. This CDR3 has 13 residues. For the CDR3, the DNA is TGTGCCAGCAGCTTAACTGGAGTAGGGACCCAGTACTTC. This codes for CASSLTGVGTQYF.

The chain employs TRBV28 and TRBJ1-2, with 11 bases fitting TRBD1. The trim removed 6 bases at V and 7 bases at J, leaving 16 bases unmatched. The CDR3 length is 17 residues. CDR1 and CDR2 from the germline V gene are MDHEN and SYDVKM. The CDR3 sequence: CASRFAGTGGPTAGYTF. The CDR3 DNA sequence: TGTGCCAGCAGATTTGCCGGGACAGGGGGGCCGACGGCTGGCTACACCTTC.

V and J are TRBV19 and TRBJ2-7, with 8 nucleotides matching TRBD2. J lost 6 bases, V lost 5 bases, and 6 bases had no gene match. Germline V lookup: CDR1 LNHDA, CDR2 SQIVND (reference sequence). The CDR3 covers 13 residues. Here the CDR3 reads CASSRAGVGEQYF. Written as DNA, the CDR3 is TGTGCCAGTAGTCGAGCGGGAGTTGGCGAGCAGTACTTC.

This chain uses TRBV7-3 with TRBJ1-1; D call uncertain. Deletions cut 5 bases from V and 0 bases from J, with 16 bases between. The CDR3 loop spans 16 amino acids. Germline CDR1 SGHTA, CDR2 FQGTGA. The CDR3 spells CASSLTGAGMNTEAFF. CDR3 DNA: TGTGCCAGCAGCCTGACCGGAGCCGGAATGAACACTGAAGCTTTCTTT. The full variable domain, with the rest looked up from reference TRBV7-3 and TRBJ1-1, is GAGVSQTPSNKVTEKGKYVELRCDPISGHTALYWYRQSLGQGPEFLIYFQGTGAADDSGLPNDRFFAVRPEGSVSTLKIQRTERGDSAVYLCASSLTGAGMNTEAFFGQGTRLTVV.

The chain carries TRBV4-1 and TRBJ2-1, with 7 positions matching TRBD2. The CDR3 is made up of 15 amino acids. Per the germline V gene, CDR1 is MGHRA and CDR2 is YSYEKL. The V gene end was trimmed by 0 bases and the J gene end by 9 bases; junction bases not matched to a gene: 8. CDR3 in amino acids: CASSQDAGAPVEQFF. The DNA of the CDR3 is TGCGCCAGCAGCCAAGATGCGGGAGCCCCAGTTGAGCAGTTCTTC.

The V and J genes are TRBV30 and TRBJ1-4; 7 bases line up with TRBD1. CDR1 is GTSNPN and CDR2 is SVGIG in the germline V gene (reference sequence). There are 14 residues in the CDR3. With 2 bases clipped from V and 6 bases from J, the junction kept 6 bases outside the gene matches. The CDR3 nucleotides are TGTGCCTGGAGTAGGAACAGGGGATATGAAAAACTGTTTTTT. Residues: CAWSRNRGYEKLFF.

The gene calls are TRBV28 and TRBJ2-7, with 9 positions matching TRBD2. The V segment lost 1 base and the J segment 12 bases; nucleotides outside the gene matches: 10. CDR1 and CDR2 (germline): MDHEN, SYDVKM. This CDR3 has 14 residues. CDR3 amino acids: CASSLFPTSGDRYF. CDR3 in DNA: TGTGCCAGCAGTTTATTCCCGACTAGCGGCGATCGGTACTTC.

This clone was counted only a few times. The rearrangement joins TRBV7-3 to TRBJ2-7; 9 bases align to TRBD1. The length of the CDR3 is 14 residues. V was clipped by 5 bases and J by 2 bases; unmatched bases: 4. Germline values: CDR1 SGHTA, CDR2 FQGTGA. The CDR3 loop is CASSPGTGPYEQYF. CDR3 DNA: TGTGCCAGCAGCCCCGGGACAGGGCCCTACGAGCAGTACTTC.